The 18 T cell receptor beta chains below come from one sample, sequenced in a study of T cell changes during pregnancy in multiple sclerosis. The assay was immunoSEQ multiplex PCR, and TCRdb's table has in-frame clones only and misses some. Of some 80,000 clones in the sample, 80% to 90% are singletons; the top ten hold 0.7% to 0.9%. The material was peripheral blood, obtained in the first trimester of pregnancy. These receptors all come from a female donor in good health, enrolled as a control in a pregnancy study.

J is TRBJ1-3 and V is TRBV6-1; D is ambiguous. The CDR3 sequence is 12 residues long. Germline V gene sequence: CDR1 MNHNS, CDR2 SASEGT. V lost 6 bases, J lost 3 bases, and 6 bases lay in between. CDR3 residues: CASSVVGNTIYF. The CDR3 DNA reads TGTGCCAGCAGCGTCGTTGGAAACACCATATATTTT.

The chain uses TRBV29-1 and TRBJ1-1, with 7 bases lining up with TRBD1. The CDR3 length is 12 residues. Trimming cost V 6 bases and J 6 bases; bases outside gene matches: 7. The germline V gene has CDR1 SQVTM and CDR2 ANQGSEA. As DNA, the CDR3 is TGCAGCGTCAACAGGGGCTCCGCTGAAGCTTTCTTT. This gives the protein CSVNRGSAEAFF.

This chain links TRBV27 with TRBJ1-4, with 7 bases matching TRBD1. V trimming: 5 bases; J trimming: 5 bases; junction bases outside the gene matches: 2. This CDR3 has 13 amino acids. Germline lookup yields CDR1 MNHEY and CDR2 SMNVEV (reference sequence). CDR3 bases: TGTGCCAGCAGTCGGACAGGAAATGAAAAACTGTTTTTT. Translating it yields CASSRTGNEKLFF.

The chain couples TRBV6-6 to TRBJ1-2; TRBD1 aligns across 12 bases. With V trimmed by 5 bases and J by 7 bases, 5 bases remained unmatched. Germline V gene data show CDR1 as MNHNY and CDR2 as SVGAGI (reference sequence). This CDR3 is built from 14 residues. The CDR3 nucleotides read TGTGCCAGCAGTCGCGGGACAGGGGGCTCTGGCTACACCTTC. Amino acid sequence: CASSRGTGGSGYTF.

The DNA for the CDR3 is TGTGCCAGCAGTGAATTTCTGGGACAGGGTAAAAGAGGCTATGGCTACACCTTC. Its protein product is CASSEFLGQGKRGYGYTF. This chain links TRBV6-1 with TRBJ1-2, with 9 bases aligning to TRBD1. After removal of 2 bases from V and 4 bases from J, the junction contained 14 bases not matched to a gene. Looked up from germline, CDR1 is MNHNS and CDR2 is SASEGT. This CDR3 contains 18 residues.

V and J are TRBV30 and TRBJ1-1; TRBD1 matches at 12 bases. This CDR3 has 17 residues. With V trimmed by 1 base and J by 0 bases, 6 bases remained unmatched. Looked up from germline, CDR1 is GTSNPN and CDR2 is SVGIG (reference sequence). CDR3 residues: CAWSGDRGPSMNTEAFF. In DNA form, the CDR3 reads TGTGCCTGGAGTGGGGACAGGGGGCCCTCGATGAACACTGAAGCTTTCTTT.

V is TRBV10-3 and J is TRBJ2-5; possibly TRBD1 for D (6 bases). Trimming took 4 bases from V and 7 from J, leaving 10 bases between them. The germline gives CDR1 ENHRY, CDR2 SYGVKD. The CDR3 covers 12 residues. In DNA form, the CDR3 reads TGTGCCATCAGTGGGGACAAAGGGACCCAGTACTTC. Its protein is CAISGDKGTQYF.

The V gene is TRBV19, the J gene TRBJ2-7; D might be TRBD1 (7 bases). Trimming cost V 10 bases and J 10 bases, with 17 bases left between them. The CDR3 loop spans 11 amino acids. From germline, CDR1 is LNHDA and CDR2 SQIVND (reference sequence). CDR3 sequence (DNA): TGTGCCAAGGGGGGACAGCATAAACAGTACTTC. This translates into CAKGGQHKQYF.

This clone was picked up one time. The gene calls are TRBV14 and TRBJ1-6; D remains ambiguous. The CDR3 is made up of 13 amino acids. Germline lookup yields CDR1 SGHDN and CDR2 FVKESK. Between the trimmed V and J ends, which lost 1 base and 7 bases, there was a span of 5 bases. The CDR3 DNA sequence: TGTGCCAGCAGCCAAGCCCTGAATTCACCCCTCCACTTT. This sequence encodes CASSQALNSPLHF.

The chain couples TRBV28 to TRBJ1-1, with a weak D call TRBD1 (5 bases). CDR3 size: 14 residues. V lost 1 base, J lost 5 bases, and 11 bases lay in between. CDR1 is MDHEN and CDR2 is SYDVKM in the germline V gene. CDR3 region: CASSLYGGWTEAFF. The CDR3 nucleotides are TGTGCCAGCAGTTTATACGGGGGTTGGACTGAAGCTTTCTTT.

V and J are TRBV28 and TRBJ1-1; 7 bases agree with TRBD1. The V gene's germline CDR1 is MDHEN and CDR2 SYDVKM. The CDR3 spans 14 residues. J was trimmed by 3 bases and V by 2 bases; bases with no gene match: 3. The CDR3 DNA reads TGTGCCAGCAGTTTAAGGGACAGCTACACTGAAGCTTTCTTT. This encodes CASSLRDSYTEAFF.

The V call is TRBV5-1, the J call TRBJ2-3, with a tentative D call TRBD2 (5 bases). The germline CDR1 and CDR2 sequences are SGHRS and YFSETQ. CDR3 length equals 16 residues. The V and J ends lost 1 base and 3 bases respectively, with 15 bases between them. The CDR3 coding sequence is TGCGCCAGCAGCTTGAGTTCCACCCCGGGAACAGATACGCAGTATTTT. Translation: CASSLSSTPGTDTQYF.

This chain connects TRBV7-2 to TRBJ1-1; a weak D match, TRBD1 (5 bases). This CDR3 comprises 14 residues. The V end lost 5 bases, the J end lost 8 bases, and 18 bases lay between the germline ends. Germline V gene sequence: CDR1 SGHTA, CDR2 FQGNSA. CDR3 sequence: CASSQGRWGDEAFF. CDR3 DNA: TGTGCCAGCAGCCAAGGGCGATGGGGCGACGAAGCTTTCTTT. Together with reference TRBV7-2 and TRBJ1-1, the CDR3 gives the full variable domain: GAGVSQSPSNKVTEKGKDVELRCDPISGHTALYWYRQSLGQGLEFLIYFQGNSAPDKSGLPSDRFSAERTGGSVSTLTIQRTQQEDSAVYLCASSQGRWGDEAFFGQGTRLTVV.

The CDR3 loop is CATRGSDYQNTGELFF. The CDR3 nucleotides read TGTGCCACCAGGGGCTCGGACTACCAGAACACCGGGGAGCTGTTTTTT. The chain recombines TRBV15 with TRBJ2-2; a possible D gene is TRBD2 (6 bases). The V end was cut by 6 bases, the J end by 1 base, with 15 bases between. The CDR3 contains 16 residues. CDR1 and CDR2 from the germline V gene are LNHNV and YYDKDF (reference sequence).

The rearrangement uses TRBV15 and TRBJ2-1; 8 bases line up with TRBD2. V shed 1 base and J 8 bases; nucleotides not matched to a gene: 10. The CDR3 sequence is 16 residues long. The germline gives CDR1 LNHNV, CDR2 YYDKDF (reference sequence). This CDR3 reads CATSRGLSGALDEQFF. CDR3 DNA: TGTGCCACCAGCAGAGGTCTTAGCGGGGCTTTGGATGAGCAGTTCTTC.

The V gene is TRBV28, the J gene TRBJ2-1; TRBD1 matches 7 bases. Trimming took 5 bases from V and 9 from J; bases not matched to a gene: 16. CDR3 length equals 16 residues. Germline CDR1 MDHEN, CDR2 SYDVKM. This chain's CDR3 is CASSPSTGTVYSEQFF. The DNA of the CDR3 is TGTGCCAGCAGTCCAAGCACTGGGACAGTCTATAGTGAGCAGTTCTTC.

This clone appeared once. The rearrangement links TRBV6-9 to TRBJ1-3, with a possible D match to TRBD1 (5 bases). From germline, CDR1 is MNHGY and CDR2 SVAAGI. Trimming pared 0 bases from V and 8 bases from J, leaving 11 bases between. The CDR3 loop spans 14 amino acids. The CDR3 DNA sequence: TGTGCCAGCAGTTATTCAGGGTTGGGGCACACCATATATTTT. It codes for CASSYSGLGHTIYF.

J is TRBJ2-1 and V is TRBV18; tentatively, D is TRBD1 (6 bases). This CDR3 region has 15 residues. Germline CDR1 KGHSH, CDR2 LQKENI. The V and J ends lost 5 bases and 8 bases respectively, with 19 bases between them. This CDR3 is CASSSRDKAIDEQFF. The CDR3, as DNA: TGTGCCAGCTCATCCCGGGACAAAGCTATCGATGAGCAGTTCTTC.